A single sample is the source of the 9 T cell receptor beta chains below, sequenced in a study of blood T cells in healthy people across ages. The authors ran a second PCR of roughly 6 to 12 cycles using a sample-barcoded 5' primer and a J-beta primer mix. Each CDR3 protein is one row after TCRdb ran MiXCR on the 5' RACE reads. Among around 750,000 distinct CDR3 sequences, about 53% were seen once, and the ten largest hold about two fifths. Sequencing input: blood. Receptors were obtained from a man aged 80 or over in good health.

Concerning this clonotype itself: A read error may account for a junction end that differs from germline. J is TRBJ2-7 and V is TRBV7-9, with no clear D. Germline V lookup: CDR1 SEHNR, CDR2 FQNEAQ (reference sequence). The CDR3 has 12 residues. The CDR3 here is CASSPNPYEQYF. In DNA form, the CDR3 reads TGCGCCAGCAGCCCAAATCCCTACGAGCAGTACTTC.

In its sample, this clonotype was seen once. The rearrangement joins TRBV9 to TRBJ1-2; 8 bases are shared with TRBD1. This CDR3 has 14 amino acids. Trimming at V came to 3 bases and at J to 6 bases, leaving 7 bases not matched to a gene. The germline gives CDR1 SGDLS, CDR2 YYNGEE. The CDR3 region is CASSGGQGIDGYTF. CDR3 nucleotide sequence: TGTGCCAGCAGCGGCGGACAGGGAATCGATGGCTACACCTTC.

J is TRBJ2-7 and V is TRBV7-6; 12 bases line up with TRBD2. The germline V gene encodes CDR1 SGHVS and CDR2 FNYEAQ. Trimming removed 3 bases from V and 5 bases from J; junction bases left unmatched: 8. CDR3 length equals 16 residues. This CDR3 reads CASSLLTSGSPHEQYF. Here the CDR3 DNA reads TGTGCCAGCAGCTTGCTGACTAGCGGGAGTCCCCACGAGCAGTACTTC.

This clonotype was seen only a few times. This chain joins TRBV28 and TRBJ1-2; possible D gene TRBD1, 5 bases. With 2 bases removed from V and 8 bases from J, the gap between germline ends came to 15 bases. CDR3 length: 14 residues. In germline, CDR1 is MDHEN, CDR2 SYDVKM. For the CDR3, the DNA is TGTGCCAGCAGTTTACAACAGGAGTCCTGGGGCTACACCTTC. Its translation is CASSLQQESWGYTF.

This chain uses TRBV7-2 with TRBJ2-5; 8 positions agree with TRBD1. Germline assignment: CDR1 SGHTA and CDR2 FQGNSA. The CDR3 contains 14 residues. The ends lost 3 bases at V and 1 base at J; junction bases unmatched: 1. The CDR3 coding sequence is TGTGCCAGCAGCTTTGGGACAGGCCAAGAGACCCAGTACTTC. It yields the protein CASSFGTGQETQYF.

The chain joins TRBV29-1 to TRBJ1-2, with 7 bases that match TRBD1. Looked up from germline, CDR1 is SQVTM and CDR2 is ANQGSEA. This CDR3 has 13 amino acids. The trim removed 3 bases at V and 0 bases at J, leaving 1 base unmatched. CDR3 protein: CSVDGTANYGYTF. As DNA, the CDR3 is TGCAGCGTTGATGGGACAGCTAACTATGGCTACACCTTC.

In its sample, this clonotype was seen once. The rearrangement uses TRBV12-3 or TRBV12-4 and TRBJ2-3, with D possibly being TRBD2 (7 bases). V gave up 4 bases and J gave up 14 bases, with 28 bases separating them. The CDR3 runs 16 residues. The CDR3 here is CASSSDLDRGGRYAYF. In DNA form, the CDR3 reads TGTGCCAGCAGTTCCGACTTAGATAGGGGGGGGAGATACGCGTATTTT.

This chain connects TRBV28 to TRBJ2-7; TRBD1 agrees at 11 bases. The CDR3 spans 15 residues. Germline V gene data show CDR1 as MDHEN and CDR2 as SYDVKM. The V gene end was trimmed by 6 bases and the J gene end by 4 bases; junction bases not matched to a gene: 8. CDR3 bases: TGTGCCAGCAGATCTACCCGGGACAGGGGGTACGAGCAGTACTTC. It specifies CASRSTRDRGYEQYF.

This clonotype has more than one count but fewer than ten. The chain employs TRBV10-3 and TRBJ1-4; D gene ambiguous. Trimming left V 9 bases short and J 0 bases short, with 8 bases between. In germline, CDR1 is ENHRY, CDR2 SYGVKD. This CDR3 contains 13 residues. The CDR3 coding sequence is TGTGCCATTAGATCCGCAACTAATGAAAAACTGTTTTTT. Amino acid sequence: CAIRSATNEKLFF.